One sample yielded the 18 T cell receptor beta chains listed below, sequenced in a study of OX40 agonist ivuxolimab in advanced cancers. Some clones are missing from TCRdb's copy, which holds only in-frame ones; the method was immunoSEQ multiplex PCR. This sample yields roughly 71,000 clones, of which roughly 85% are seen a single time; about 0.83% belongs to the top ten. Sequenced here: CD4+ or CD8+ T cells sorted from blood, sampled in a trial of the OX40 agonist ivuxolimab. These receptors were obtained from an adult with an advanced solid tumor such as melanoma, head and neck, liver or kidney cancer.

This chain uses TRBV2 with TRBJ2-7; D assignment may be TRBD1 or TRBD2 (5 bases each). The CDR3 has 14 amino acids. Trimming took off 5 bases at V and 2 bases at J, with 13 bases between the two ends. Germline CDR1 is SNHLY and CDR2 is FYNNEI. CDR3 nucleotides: TGTGCCAGCAGTACCTTCGAGGGGACCTACGAGCAGTACTTC. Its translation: CASSTFEGTYEQYF.

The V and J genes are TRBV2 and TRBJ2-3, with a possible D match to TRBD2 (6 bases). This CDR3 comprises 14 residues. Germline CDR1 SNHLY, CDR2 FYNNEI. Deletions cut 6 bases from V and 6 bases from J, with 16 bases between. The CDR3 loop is CASSAGTSGDTQYF. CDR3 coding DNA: TGTGCCAGCAGCGCCGGGACTTCGGGTGATACGCAGTATTTT.

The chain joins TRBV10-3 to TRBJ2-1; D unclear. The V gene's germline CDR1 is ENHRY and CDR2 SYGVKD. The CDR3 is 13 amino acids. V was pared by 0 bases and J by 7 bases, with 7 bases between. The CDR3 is CAISESIENEQFF. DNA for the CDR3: TGTGCCATCAGTGAGTCGATAGAAAATGAGCAGTTCTTC.

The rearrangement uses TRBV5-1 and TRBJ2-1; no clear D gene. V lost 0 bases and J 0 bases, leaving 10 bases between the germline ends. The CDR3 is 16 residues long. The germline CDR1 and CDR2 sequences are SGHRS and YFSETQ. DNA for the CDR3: TGCGCCAGCAGCTTGGAAGGGCCTAGCTCCTACAATGAGCAGTTCTTC. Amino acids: CASSLEGPSSYNEQFF.

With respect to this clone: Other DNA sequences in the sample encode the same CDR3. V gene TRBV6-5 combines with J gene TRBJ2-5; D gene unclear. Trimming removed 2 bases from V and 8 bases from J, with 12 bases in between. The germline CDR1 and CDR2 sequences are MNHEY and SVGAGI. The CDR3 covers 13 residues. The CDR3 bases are TGTGCCAGCAGTTACAGTGTTGGGGAAACCCAGTACTTC. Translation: CASSYSVGETQYF.

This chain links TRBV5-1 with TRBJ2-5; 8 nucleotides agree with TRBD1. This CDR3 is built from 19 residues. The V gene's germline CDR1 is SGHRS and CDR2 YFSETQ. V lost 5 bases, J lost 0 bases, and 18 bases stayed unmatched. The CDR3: CASRGQGAGLALYQETQYF. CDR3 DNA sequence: TGCGCCAGCAGGGGGCAGGGGGCCGGACTGGCCCTGTACCAAGAGACCCAGTACTTC.

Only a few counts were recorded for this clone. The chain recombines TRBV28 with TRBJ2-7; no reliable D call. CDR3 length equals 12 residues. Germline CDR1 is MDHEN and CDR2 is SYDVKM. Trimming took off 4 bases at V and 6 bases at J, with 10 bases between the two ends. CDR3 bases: TGTGCCAGCAGTTATTCCGATCGCGAGCAGTACTTC. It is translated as CASSYSDREQYF.

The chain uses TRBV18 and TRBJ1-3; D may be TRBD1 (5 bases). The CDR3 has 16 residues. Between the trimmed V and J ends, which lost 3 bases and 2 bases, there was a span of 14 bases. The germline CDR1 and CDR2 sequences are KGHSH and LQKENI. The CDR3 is CASSPGAPATGNTIYF. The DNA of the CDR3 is TGTGCCAGCTCACCTGGGGCACCTGCCACTGGAAACACCATATATTTT.

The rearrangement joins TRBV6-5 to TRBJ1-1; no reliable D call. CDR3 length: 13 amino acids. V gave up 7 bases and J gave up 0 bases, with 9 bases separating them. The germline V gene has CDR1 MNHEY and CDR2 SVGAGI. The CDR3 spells CASTPTLNTEAFF. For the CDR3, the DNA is TGTGCCAGCACCCCGACTTTGAACACTGAAGCTTTCTTT.

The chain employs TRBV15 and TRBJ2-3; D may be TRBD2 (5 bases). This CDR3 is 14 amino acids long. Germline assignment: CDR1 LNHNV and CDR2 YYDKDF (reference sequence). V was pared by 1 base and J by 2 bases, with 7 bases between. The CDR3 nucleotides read TGTGCCACCAGCAGAGGGACTCTCACAGATACGCAGTATTTT. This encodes CATSRGTLTDTQYF.

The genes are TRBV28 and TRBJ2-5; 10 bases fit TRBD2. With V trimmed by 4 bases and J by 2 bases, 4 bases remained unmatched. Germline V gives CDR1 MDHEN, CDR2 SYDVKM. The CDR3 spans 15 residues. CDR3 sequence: CASSSSAGGQETQYF. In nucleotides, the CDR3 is TGTGCCAGCAGTTCCTCAGCGGGGGGGCAAGAGACCCAGTACTTC.

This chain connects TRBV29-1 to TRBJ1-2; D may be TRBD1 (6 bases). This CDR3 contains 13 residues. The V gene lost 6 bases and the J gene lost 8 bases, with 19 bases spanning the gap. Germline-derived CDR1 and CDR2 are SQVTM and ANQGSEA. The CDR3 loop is CSVERGMDRGYTF. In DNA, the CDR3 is TGCAGCGTGGAAAGAGGGATGGACAGAGGCTACACCTTC.

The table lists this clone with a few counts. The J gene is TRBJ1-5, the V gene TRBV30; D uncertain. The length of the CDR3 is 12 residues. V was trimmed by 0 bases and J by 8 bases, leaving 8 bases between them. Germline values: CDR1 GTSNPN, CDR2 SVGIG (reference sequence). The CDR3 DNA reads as TGTGCCTGGAGTGTACGGGGTGAGCCCCAGCATTTT. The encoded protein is CAWSVRGEPQHF. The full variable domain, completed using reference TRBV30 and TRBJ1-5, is SQTIHQWPATLVQPVGSPLSLECTVEGTSNPNLYWYRQAAGRGLQLLFYSVGIGQISSEVPQNLSASRPQDRQFILSSKKLLLSDSGFYLCAWSVRGEPQHFGDGTRLSIL.

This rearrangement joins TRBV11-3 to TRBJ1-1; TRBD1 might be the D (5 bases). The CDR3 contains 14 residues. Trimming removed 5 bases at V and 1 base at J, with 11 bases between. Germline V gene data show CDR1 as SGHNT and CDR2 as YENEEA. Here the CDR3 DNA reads TGTGCCAGCAGCCCCGGGACGGGGAACACTGAAGCTTTCTTT. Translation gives CASSPGTGNTEAFF.

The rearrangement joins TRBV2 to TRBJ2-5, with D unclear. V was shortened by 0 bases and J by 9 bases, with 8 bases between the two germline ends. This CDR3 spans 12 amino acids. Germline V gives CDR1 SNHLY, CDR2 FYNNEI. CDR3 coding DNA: TGTGCCAGCAGTGAAGCGCTCGGGTCCCAGTACTTC. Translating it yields CASSEALGSQYF.

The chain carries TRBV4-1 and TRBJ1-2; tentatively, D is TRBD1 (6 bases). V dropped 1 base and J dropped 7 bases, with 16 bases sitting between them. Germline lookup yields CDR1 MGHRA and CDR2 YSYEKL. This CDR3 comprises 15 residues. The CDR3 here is CASSQAGTQLGGYTF. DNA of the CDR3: TGCGCCAGCAGCCAAGCTGGGACACAGCTGGGTGGCTACACCTTC.

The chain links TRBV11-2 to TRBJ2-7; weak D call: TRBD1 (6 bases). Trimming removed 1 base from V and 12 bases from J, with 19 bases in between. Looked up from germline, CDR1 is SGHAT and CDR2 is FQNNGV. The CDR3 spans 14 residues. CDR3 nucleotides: TGTGCCAGCAGCTTAGCCCTTAACTCAGGGGAGACGTACTTC. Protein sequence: CASSLALNSGETYF.

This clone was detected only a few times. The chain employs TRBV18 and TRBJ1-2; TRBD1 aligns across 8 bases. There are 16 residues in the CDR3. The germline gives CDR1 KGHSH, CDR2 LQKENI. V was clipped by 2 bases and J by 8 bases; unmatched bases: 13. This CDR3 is CASSPETGVPKGGYTF. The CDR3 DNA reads TGTGCCAGCTCACCAGAGACAGGGGTCCCTAAAGGGGGCTACACCTTC.